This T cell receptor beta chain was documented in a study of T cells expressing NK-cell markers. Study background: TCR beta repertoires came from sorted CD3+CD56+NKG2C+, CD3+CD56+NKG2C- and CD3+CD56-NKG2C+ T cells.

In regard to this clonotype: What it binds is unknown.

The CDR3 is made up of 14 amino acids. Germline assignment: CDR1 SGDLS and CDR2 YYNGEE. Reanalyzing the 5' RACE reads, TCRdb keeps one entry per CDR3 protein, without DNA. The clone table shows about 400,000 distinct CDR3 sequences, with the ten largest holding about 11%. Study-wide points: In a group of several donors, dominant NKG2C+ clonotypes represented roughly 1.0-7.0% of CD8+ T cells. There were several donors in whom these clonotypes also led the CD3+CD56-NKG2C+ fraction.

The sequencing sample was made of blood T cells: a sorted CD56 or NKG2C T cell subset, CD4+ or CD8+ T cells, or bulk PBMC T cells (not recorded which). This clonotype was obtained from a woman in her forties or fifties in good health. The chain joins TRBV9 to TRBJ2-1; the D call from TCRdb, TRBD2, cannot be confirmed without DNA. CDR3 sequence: CASSASGSGHEQFF. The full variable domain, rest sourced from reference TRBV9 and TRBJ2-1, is DSGVTQTPKHLITATGQRVTLRCSPRSGDLSVYWYQQSLDQGLQFLIQYYNGEERAKGNILERFSAQQFPDLHSELNLSSLELGDSALYFCASSASGSGHEQFFGPGTRLTVL.